The sample holds many counts of the clone carrying this TCR beta chain. Its target is unknown. The source of the sample is a study of identical twins. V was clipped by 4 bases and J by 5 bases; unmatched bases: 9. The CDR3 extends over 15 amino acids. CDR1 and CDR2 from the germline V gene are SGHKS and YYEKEE (reference sequence). Each CDR3 protein gets one entry after TCRdb re-called the 5' RACE reads with MiXCR. The sample lists 690,000 or so distinct CDR3 sequences, 8.6% occurring once. General study findings and limits: Abundant beta clonotypes from cord blood bore fewer insertions; memory repertoires lacked this pattern. The degree of excess twin sharing was weaker in beta out-of-frame sequences. The authors noted that invariant MAIT and iNKT cells could partly confound zero-insertion analyses.

The data were also submitted as part of a second study, on yellow fever vaccine responses in identical twins.

The J gene is TRBJ2-3, the V gene TRBV5-5; TRBD2 matches 8 bases. Specimen: PBMCs. This receptor was taken from a young woman in good health. CDR3 region: CASSHSSGLRDTQYF. The DNA of the CDR3 is TGTGCCAGCAGCCACTCTAGCGGGCTGAGAGATACGCAGTATTTT.